The 25 T cell receptor beta chains in this list originate from one sample, sequenced in a study of blood T cells in healthy people across ages. With a J-beta primer mix and a sample-barcoded 5' primer, a second PCR ran roughly 6 to 12 cycles. One entry per CDR3 protein results from TCRdb running MiXCR on the 5' RACE reads. The table lists almost 1 million distinct CDR3 sequences, roughly 51% of them singletons. Sequenced sample: blood. These receptors came from a woman between 55 and 75 years old in good health.

V and J are TRBV7-2 and TRBJ2-1, with D perhaps TRBD1 (6 bases). Germline V lookup: CDR1 SGHTA, CDR2 FQGNSA. CDR3 size: 14 residues. V dropped 5 bases and J dropped 6 bases, with 14 bases sitting between them. CDR3 in amino acids: CASSPRQVPNEQFF. In nucleotides, the CDR3 is TGTGCCAGCAGCCCAAGACAGGTGCCCAATGAGCAGTTCTTC.

The chain uses TRBV5-1 and TRBJ2-7; D is possibly TRBD1 (6 bases). Germline V gene sequence: CDR1 SGHRS, CDR2 YFSETQ. With 0 bases removed from V and 6 bases from J, the gap between germline ends came to 13 bases. The CDR3 covers 14 residues. The CDR3 sequence: CASSLVNRESEQYF. Here the CDR3 DNA reads TGCGCCAGCAGCTTGGTAAACAGGGAGTCCGAGCAGTACTTC.

This clonotype was counted between two and nine times. This sequence joins TRBV20-1 and TRBJ2-1; 9 nucleotides align to TRBD2. With 5 bases clipped from V and 9 bases from J, the junction kept 8 bases outside the gene matches. The germline gives CDR1 DFQATT, CDR2 SNEGSKA (reference sequence). The CDR3 covers 13 residues. CDR3 coding DNA: TGCAGTGCTGCCGGGACTAGCAGGAGTGAGCAGTTCTTC. This sequence encodes CSAAGTSRSEQFF.

The chain's CDR3 is CSVVKTSGSSLYF. The CDR3 DNA reads as TGCAGCGTTGTCAAGACTAGCGGGAGTTCCCTGTACTTC. This chain connects TRBV29-1 to TRBJ2-7; 12 bases agree with TRBD2. V dropped 4 bases and J dropped 12; count of bases not matched to a gene: 10. The CDR3 is 13 amino acids. Germline assignment: CDR1 SQVTM and CDR2 ANQGSEA.

The sample holds a few counts of this clonotype. The chain is built from TRBV20-1 and TRBJ2-4; 11 nucleotides agree with TRBD2. The DNA end lines up better with TRBJ2-7; the J call may be wrong. The germline CDR1 and CDR2 sequences are DFQATT and SNEGSKA (reference sequence). The CDR3 contains 16 residues. The CDR3, as DNA: TGCAGTGCTCCCACCTCTTTAGCGGGAGGGTATCACGAGCAGTACTTC. Translating it yields CSAPTSLAGGYHEQYF.

This sequence joins TRBV6-2 or TRBV6-3 and TRBJ2-5; 9 nucleotides match TRBD2. Matching the DNA end better, TRBJ2-7 makes the J call doubtful. The germline V gene has CDR1 MNHEY and CDR2 SVGEGT. The CDR3 spans 15 residues. The CDR3, as DNA: TGTGCCAGCAGTCCATATAGCGGGAGTGTGTACGAGCAGTACTTC. Its translation is CASSPYSGSVYEQYF.

The chain uses TRBV6-6 and TRBJ2-3; D remains unclear. Germline loops: CDR1 MNHNY, CDR2 SVGAGI (reference sequence). V lost 2 bases, J lost 6 bases, and 12 bases lay in between. The CDR3 is made up of 14 amino acids. CDR3 nucleotide sequence: TGTGCCAGCAGTTACCCTGCAGTGTCGGATACGCAGTATTTT. Its protein product is CASSYPAVSDTQYF.

The rearrangement joins TRBV7-6 to TRBJ2-3; TRBD2 matches 8 bases. CDR1 is SGHVS and CDR2 is FNYEAQ in the germline V gene. This CDR3 has 15 amino acids. Trimming cost V 6 bases and J 1 base; bases outside gene matches: 6. The CDR3 sequence is CASRYEAGGTDTQYF. Written as DNA, the CDR3 is TGTGCCAGCAGATACGAAGCGGGAGGCACAGATACGCAGTATTTT. Combining the CDR3 with reference TRBV7-6 and TRBJ2-3 gives the whole variable domain GAGVSQSPRYKVTKRGQDVALRCDPISGHVSLYWYRQALGQGPEFLTYFNYEAQQDKSGLPNDRFSAERPEGSISTLTIQRTEQRDSAMYRCASRYEAGGTDTQYFGPGTRLTVL.

This sequence joins TRBV20-1 and TRBJ2-4, with D perhaps TRBD1 (5 bases). The J call may be incorrect, as the DNA end agrees better with TRBJ2-7. CDR1 is DFQATT, CDR2 SNEGSKA, per germline (reference sequence). This CDR3 has 14 residues. For the CDR3, the DNA is TGCAGTGCTAACAGGCGTCTAGGATTCAACGAGCAGTACTTC. It codes for CSANRRLGFNEQYF.

The chain links TRBV7-9 to TRBJ1-1; D gene uncertain. CDR3 size: 14 residues. V was pared by 4 bases and J by 1 base, with 10 bases between. CDR1 is SEHNR and CDR2 is FQNEAQ in the germline V gene (reference sequence). CDR3 in DNA: TGTGCCAGCAGCTACTTGACCGGGAACACTGAAGCTTTCTTT. It codes for CASSYLTGNTEAFF.

This clonotype was counted a few times. The gene calls are TRBV28 and TRBJ2-7, with D perhaps TRBD1 (6 bases). V lost 6 bases and J lost 2, with 14 bases in between. The CDR3 contains 14 residues. CDR1 is MDHEN, CDR2 SYDVKM, per germline. The CDR3 DNA is TGTGCCAGCAGGCTGGACAGCTACCCCTACGAGCAGTACTTC. This gives the protein CASRLDSYPYEQYF.

This clonotype appeared a few times. The rearrangement links TRBV7-2 to TRBJ2-5, with TRBD2 matching 9 bases. Matching the DNA end better, TRBJ2-7 makes the J call doubtful. The germline V gene has CDR1 SGHTA and CDR2 FQGNSA. The CDR3 consists of 12 residues. The CDR3 sequence is CASSMTSGEQYF. CDR3 nucleotides: TGTGCCAGCAGCATGACTAGCGGCGAGCAGTACTTC.

A few counts support this clonotype. The rearrangement links TRBV5-1 to TRBJ2-3, with TRBD1 matching over 7 bases. Per the germline V gene, CDR1 is SGHRS and CDR2 is YFSETQ. V was clipped by 9 bases and J by 2 bases; unmatched bases: 6. The CDR3 sequence is 13 residues long. The CDR3 spells CATSGQITDTQYF. As DNA, the CDR3 is TGCGCCACCTCGGGACAGATCACAGATACGCAGTATTTT.

The gene calls are TRBV29-1 and TRBJ2-7; 7 bases map to TRBD1. The J call may be faulty, since TRBJ2-5 better matches the DNA end. Germline CDR1 and CDR2: SQVTM and ANQGSEA. The CDR3 runs to 16 residues. The CDR3 is CSVGSLRQGNTETQYF. In DNA, the CDR3 is TGCAGCGTTGGGTCCCTACGACAGGGCAACACAGAGACCCAGTACTTC.

This chain joins TRBV12-3 or TRBV12-4 and TRBJ2-7; possible D gene TRBD1, 6 bases. Between the trimmed V and J ends, which lost 3 bases and 2 bases, there was a span of 14 bases. CDR3 length: 15 amino acids. CDR3 in DNA: TGTGCCAGCAGTTTCACGACAGGAGGACCCTACGAGCAGTACTTC. Amino acids: CASSFTTGGPYEQYF.

This clonotype has only a few counts. This chain links TRBV3-1 with TRBJ1-2; tentatively, D is TRBD1 (5 bases). V was trimmed by 0 bases and J by 8 bases, leaving 7 bases between them. Germline V gives CDR1 LGHDT, CDR2 YNNKEL (reference sequence). CDR3 length equals 12 residues. DNA of the CDR3: TGTGCCAGCAGCCAAGATTGGGGGGGCTACACCTTC. This codes for CASSQDWGGYTF.

This chain joins TRBV24-1 and TRBJ2-3; D is uncertain. The CDR3 is 13 amino acids. Between the trimmed V and J ends, which lost 5 bases and 2 bases, there was a span of 7 bases. CDR1 and CDR2 (germline): KGHDR, SFDVKD. The CDR3 region has the DNA TGTGCCACCAGTGCTTCGTTCACAGATACGCAGTATTTT. Translating it yields CATSASFTDTQYF.

V usage is TRBV15 and J usage is TRBJ2-7, with a tentative D call TRBD1 (6 bases). The last part of the DNA fits TRBJ2-5 better; the J call may be wrong. Per the germline V gene, CDR1 is LNHNV and CDR2 is YYDKDF (reference sequence). The CDR3 consists of 16 residues. The chain's CDR3 is CATSRAFLQGGETQYF. As DNA, the CDR3 is TGTGCCACCAGCAGAGCGTTTCTACAGGGCGGGGAGACCCAGTACTTC.

The chain carries TRBV6-2 or TRBV6-3 and TRBJ2-3; 9 bases fit TRBD1. The CDR3 runs 15 residues. V dropped 2 bases and J dropped 3; count of bases not matched to a gene: 3. Germline CDR1 and CDR2: MNHEY and SVGEGT. For the CDR3, the DNA is TGTGCCAGCAGTTACCGGACAGGGGTAACAGATACGCAGTATTTT. Translation gives CASSYRTGVTDTQYF.

This clonotype has a handful of counts. The V gene is TRBV29-1, the J gene TRBJ1-5; the D is unclear. The CDR3 is 14 residues long. Germline V gene lookup returns CDR1 SQVTM and CDR2 ANQGSEA. The ends were cut back, 4 bases at V and 0 bases at J, with 10 bases in the middle. CDR3 in amino acids: CSVGTGNSNQPQHF. DNA for the CDR3: TGCAGCGTTGGAACTGGGAATAGCAATCAGCCCCAGCATTTT. The full variable domain, in which reference TRBV29-1 and TRBJ1-5 provide the parts outside the CDR3, is SAVISQKPSRDICQRGTSLTIQCQVDSQVTMMFWYRQQPGQSLTLIATANQGSEATYESGFVIDKFPISRPNLTFSTLTVSNMSPEDSSIYLCSVGTGNSNQPQHFGDGTRLSIL.

This clonotype has just one count. The chain carries TRBV6-6 and TRBJ1-2; D ambiguous. The CDR3 runs to 16 residues. CDR1 is MNHNY, CDR2 SVGAGI, per germline (reference sequence). V was shortened by 0 bases and J by 7 bases, with 18 bases between the two germline ends. CDR3 DNA: TGTGCCAGCAGTTACTCTTGGACCGGGTCGGAGCGTGGCTACACCTTC. Translated, it gives CASSYSWTGSERGYTF.

This clonotype was seen more than once but under ten times. The chain couples TRBV27 to TRBJ2-4, with 7 positions matching TRBD2. The end of the DNA aligns better with TRBJ2-7, so the J call may be wrong. Germline V lookup: CDR1 MNHEY, CDR2 SMNVEV (reference sequence). The CDR3 length is 16 residues. CDR3 DNA: TGTGCCAGCAGTTTATTGATTCCTAGCGGAGGGTACGAGCAGTACTTC. Translated, it gives CASSLLIPSGGYEQYF.

The chain recombines TRBV5-1 with TRBJ2-1; D is unclear. The CDR3 length is 16 residues. The ends were cut back, 1 base at V and 1 base at J, with 12 bases in the middle. CDR1 and CDR2 (germline): SGHRS, YFSETQ. CDR3 amino acids: CASSLNSVLSYNEQFF. The DNA of the CDR3 is TGCGCCAGCAGCTTGAATTCGGTTCTTTCCTACAATGAGCAGTTCTTC.

The table lists this clonotype with a count of one. The chain recombines TRBV12-3 or TRBV12-4 with TRBJ1-6; D unclear. V lost 2 bases and J 9 bases, leaving 5 bases between the germline ends. The CDR3 runs 12 residues. CDR3 sequence reads: CASSLMSSPLHF. The CDR3 DNA sequence: TGTGCCAGCAGTTTAATGAGTTCACCCCTCCACTTT.

The chain links TRBV6-1 to TRBJ2-5; tentatively, D is TRBD2 (5 bases). The assigned J gene may be wrong: the sequence end matches TRBJ2-7 better. The CDR3 runs to 14 residues. The germline V gene encodes CDR1 MNHNS and CDR2 SASEGT. For the CDR3, the DNA is TGTGCCAGCAGTGTGGGAGACGCGGTAGGCGAGCAGTACTTC. Residues: CASSVGDAVGEQYF.